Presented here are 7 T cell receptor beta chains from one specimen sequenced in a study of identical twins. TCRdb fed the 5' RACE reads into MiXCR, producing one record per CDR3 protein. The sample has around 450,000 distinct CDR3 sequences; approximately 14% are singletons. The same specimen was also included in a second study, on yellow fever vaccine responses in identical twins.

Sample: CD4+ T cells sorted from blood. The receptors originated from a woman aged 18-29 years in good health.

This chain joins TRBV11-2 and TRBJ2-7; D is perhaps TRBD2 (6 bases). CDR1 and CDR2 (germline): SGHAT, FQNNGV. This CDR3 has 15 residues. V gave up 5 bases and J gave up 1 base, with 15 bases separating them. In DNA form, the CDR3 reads TGTGCCAGCAGCCCACCCGGGACTCAGTCCTACGAGCAGTACTTC. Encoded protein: CASSPPGTQSYEQYF. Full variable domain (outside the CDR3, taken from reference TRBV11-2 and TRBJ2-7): EAGVAQSPRYKIIEKRQSVAFWCNPISGHATLYWYQQILGQGPKLLIQFQNNGVVDDSQLPKDRFSAERLKGVDSTLKIQPAKLEDSAVYLCASSPPGTQSYEQYFGPGTRLTVT.

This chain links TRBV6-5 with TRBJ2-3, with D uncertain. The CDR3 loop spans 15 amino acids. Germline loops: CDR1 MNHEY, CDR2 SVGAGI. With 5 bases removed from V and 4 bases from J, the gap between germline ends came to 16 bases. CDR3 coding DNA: TGTGCCAGCAGTAACCTAGAGAAAAAGGCAGATACGCAGTATTTT. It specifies CASSNLEKKADTQYF.

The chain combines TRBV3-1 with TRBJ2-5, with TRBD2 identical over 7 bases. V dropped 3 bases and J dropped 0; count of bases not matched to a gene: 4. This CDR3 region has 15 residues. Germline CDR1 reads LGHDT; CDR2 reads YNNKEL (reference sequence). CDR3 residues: CASSHLAEHQETQYF. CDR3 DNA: TGTGCCAGCAGCCACCTAGCGGAGCACCAAGAGACCCAGTACTTC.

CDR3 bases: TGCGCCAGCAGCTCTAGCGGGGGTTCTGTCAGGGAGACCCAGTACTTC. Translating it yields CASSSSGGSVRETQYF. The rearrangement joins TRBV5-1 to TRBJ2-5, with 10 bases identical to TRBD2. The CDR3 consists of 16 residues. V shed 3 bases and J 5 bases; nucleotides not matched to a gene: 10. Per the germline V gene, CDR1 is SGHRS and CDR2 is YFSETQ.

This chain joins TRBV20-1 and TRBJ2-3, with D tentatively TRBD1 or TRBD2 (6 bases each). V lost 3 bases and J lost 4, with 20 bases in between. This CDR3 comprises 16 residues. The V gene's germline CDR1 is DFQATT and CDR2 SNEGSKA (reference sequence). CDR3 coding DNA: TGCAGTGCTAGCCCGAGGGGGGCTAGCGTTGCAGATACGCAGTATTTT. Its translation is CSASPRGASVADTQYF.

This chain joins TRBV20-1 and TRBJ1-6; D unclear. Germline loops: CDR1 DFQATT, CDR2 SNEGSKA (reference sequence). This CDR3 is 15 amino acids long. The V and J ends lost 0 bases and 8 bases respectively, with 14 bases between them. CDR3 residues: CSARDAGRKDSPLHF. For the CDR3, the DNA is TGCAGTGCTAGAGATGCAGGACGGAAAGATTCACCCCTCCACTTT.

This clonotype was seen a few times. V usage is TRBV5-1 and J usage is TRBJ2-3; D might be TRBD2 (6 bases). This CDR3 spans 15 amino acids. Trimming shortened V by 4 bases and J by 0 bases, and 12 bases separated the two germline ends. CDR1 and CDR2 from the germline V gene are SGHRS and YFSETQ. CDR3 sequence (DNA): TGCGCCAGCAGCGCTGAGGGAGGTAGCACAGATACGCAGTATTTT. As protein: CASSAEGGSTDTQYF.